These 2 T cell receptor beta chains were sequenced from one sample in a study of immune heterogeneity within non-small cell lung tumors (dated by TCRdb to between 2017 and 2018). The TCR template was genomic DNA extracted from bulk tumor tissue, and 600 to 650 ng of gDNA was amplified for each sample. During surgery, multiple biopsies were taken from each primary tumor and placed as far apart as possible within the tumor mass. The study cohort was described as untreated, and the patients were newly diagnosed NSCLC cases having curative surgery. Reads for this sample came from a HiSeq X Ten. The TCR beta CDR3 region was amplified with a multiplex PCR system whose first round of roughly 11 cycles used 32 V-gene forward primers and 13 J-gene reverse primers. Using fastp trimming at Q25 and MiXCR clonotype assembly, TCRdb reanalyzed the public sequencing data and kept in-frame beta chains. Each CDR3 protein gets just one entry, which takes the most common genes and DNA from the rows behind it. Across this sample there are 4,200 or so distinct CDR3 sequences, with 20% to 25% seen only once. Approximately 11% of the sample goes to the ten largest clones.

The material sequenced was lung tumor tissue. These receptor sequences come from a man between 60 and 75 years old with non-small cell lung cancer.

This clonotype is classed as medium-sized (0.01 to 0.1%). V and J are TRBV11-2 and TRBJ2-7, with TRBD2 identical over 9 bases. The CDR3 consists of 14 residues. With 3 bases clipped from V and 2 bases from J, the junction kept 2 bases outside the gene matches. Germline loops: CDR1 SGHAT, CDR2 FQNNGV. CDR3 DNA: TGTGCCAGCAGCTTTCTAGCGGGAACCTACGAGCAGTACTTC. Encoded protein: CASSFLAGTYEQYF.

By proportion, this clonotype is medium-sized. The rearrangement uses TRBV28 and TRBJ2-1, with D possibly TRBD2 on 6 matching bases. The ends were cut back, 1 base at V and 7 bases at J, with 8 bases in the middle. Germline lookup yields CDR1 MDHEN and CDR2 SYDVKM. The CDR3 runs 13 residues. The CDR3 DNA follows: TGTGCCAGCAGTTTATCACTAGCAAATGAGCAGTTCTTC. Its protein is CASSLSLANEQFF.